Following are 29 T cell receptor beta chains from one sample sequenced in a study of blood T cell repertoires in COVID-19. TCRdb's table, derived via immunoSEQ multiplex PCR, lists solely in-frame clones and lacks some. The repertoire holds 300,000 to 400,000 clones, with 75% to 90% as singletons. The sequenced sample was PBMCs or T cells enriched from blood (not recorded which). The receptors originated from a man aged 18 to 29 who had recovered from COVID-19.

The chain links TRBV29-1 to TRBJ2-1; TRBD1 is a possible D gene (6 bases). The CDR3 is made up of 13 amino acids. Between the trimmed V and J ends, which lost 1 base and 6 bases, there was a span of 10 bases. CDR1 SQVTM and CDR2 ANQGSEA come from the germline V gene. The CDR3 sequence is CSVEGPGVNEQFF. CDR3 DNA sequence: TGCAGCGTTGAAGGCCCAGGGGTCAATGAGCAGTTCTTC.

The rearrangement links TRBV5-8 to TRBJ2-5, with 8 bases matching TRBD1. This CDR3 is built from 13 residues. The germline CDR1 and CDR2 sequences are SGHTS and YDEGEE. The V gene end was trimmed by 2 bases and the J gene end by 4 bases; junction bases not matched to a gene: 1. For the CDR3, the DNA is TGTGCCAGCAGCTTTACAGGGGGAGAGACCCAGTACTTC. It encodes CASSFTGGETQYF. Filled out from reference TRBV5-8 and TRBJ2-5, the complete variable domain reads EAGVTQSPTHLIKTRGQQATLRCSPISGHTSVYWYQQALGLGLQFLLWYDEGEERNRGNFPPRFSGRQFPNYSSELNVNALELEDSALYLCASSFTGGETQYFGPGTRLLVL.

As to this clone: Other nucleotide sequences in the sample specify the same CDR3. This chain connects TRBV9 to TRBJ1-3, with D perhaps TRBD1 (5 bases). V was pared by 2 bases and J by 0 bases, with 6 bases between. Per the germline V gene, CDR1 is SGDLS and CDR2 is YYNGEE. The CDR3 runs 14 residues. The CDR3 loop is CASSVTGSGNTIYF. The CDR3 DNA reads TGTGCCAGCAGCGTTACAGGCTCTGGAAACACCATATATTTT.

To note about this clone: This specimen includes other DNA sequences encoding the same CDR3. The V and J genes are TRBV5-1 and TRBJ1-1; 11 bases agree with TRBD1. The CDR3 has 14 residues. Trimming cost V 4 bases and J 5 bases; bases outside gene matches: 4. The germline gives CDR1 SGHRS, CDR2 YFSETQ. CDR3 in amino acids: CASSPGTGGTEAFF. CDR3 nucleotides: TGCGCCAGCAGCCCCGGGACAGGGGGGACTGAAGCTTTCTTT.

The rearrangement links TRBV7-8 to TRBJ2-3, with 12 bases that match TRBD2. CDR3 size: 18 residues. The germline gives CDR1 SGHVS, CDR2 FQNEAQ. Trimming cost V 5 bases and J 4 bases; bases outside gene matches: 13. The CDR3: CASSATSGGIALADTQYF. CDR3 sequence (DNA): TGTGCCAGCAGCGCCACTAGCGGGGGGATCGCTTTGGCAGATACGCAGTATTTT.

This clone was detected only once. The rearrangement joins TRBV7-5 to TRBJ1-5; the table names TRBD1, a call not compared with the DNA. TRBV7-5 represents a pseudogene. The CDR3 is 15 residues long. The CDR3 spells CVRSPQGKDNQPQHF. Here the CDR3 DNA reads TGTGTCAGAAGCCCACAGGGGAAGGACAATCAGCCCCAGCATTTT.

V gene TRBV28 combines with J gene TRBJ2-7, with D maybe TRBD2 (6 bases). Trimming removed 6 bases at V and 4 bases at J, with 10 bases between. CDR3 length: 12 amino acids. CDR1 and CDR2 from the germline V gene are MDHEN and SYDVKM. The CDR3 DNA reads TGTGCCAGCAGACCCGGGGGATACGAGCAGTACTTC. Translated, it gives CASRPGGYEQYF.

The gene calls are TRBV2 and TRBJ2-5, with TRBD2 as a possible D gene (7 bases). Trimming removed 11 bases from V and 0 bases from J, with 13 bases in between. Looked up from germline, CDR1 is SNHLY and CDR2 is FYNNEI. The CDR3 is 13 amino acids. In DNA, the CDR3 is TGTGCCTCCTTGCGGGGGCACCAAGAGACCCAGTACTTC. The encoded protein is CASLRGHQETQYF.

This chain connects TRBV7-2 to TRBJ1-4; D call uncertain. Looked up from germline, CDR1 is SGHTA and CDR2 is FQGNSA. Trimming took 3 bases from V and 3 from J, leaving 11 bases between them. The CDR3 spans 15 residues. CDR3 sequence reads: CASSFGSTSNEKLFF. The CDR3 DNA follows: TGTGCCAGCAGCTTTGGTTCGACTTCTAATGAAAAACTGTTTTTT.

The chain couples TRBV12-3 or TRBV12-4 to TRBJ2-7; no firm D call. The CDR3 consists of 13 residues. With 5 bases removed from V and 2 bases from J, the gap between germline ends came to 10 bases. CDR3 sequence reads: CASSTTRPYEQYF. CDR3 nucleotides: TGTGCCAGCAGTACGACACGACCCTACGAGCAGTACTTC.

CDR3 region: CASSPVGLLTDTQYF. CDR3 nucleotide sequence: TGTGCCAGCAGTCCCGTGGGACTGCTCACAGATACGCAGTATTTT. V and J are TRBV11-2 and TRBJ2-3, with a possible D match to TRBD2 (6 bases). CDR1 and CDR2 (germline): SGHAT, FQNNGV. V was cut by 6 bases and J by 2 bases, with 15 bases left in between. The CDR3 is 15 amino acids.

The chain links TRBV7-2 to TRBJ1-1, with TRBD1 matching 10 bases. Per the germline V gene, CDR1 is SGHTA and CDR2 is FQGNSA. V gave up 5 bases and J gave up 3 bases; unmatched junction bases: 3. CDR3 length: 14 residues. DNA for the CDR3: TGTGCCAGCAGCAGAGGACAGGGGGACACTGAAGCTTTCTTT. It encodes CASSRGQGDTEAFF.

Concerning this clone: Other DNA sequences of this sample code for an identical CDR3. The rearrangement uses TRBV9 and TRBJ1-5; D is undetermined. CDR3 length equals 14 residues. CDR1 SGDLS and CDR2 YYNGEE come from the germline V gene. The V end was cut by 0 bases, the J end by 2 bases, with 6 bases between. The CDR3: CASSVEPGNQPQHF. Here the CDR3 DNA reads TGTGCCAGCAGCGTAGAGCCGGGCAATCAGCCCCAGCATTTT.

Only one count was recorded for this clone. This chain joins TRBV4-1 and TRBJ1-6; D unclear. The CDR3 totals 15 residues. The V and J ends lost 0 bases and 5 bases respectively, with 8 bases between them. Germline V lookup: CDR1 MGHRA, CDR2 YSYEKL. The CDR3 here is CASSQDRRDNSPLHF. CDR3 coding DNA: TGCGCCAGCAGCCAAGATAGGCGGGATAATTCACCCCTCCACTTT.

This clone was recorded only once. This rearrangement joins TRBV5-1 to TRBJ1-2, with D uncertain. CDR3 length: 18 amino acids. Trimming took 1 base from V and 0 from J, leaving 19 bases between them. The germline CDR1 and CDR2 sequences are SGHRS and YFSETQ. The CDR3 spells CASSLIAGSGQPNYGYTF. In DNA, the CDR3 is TGCGCCAGCAGCTTGATTGCGGGGTCAGGTCAACCTAACTATGGCTACACCTTC.

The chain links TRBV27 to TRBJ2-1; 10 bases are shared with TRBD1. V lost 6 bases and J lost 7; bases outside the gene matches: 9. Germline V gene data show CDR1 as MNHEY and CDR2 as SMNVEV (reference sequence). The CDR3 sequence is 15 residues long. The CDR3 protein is CASSPLVGQGNEQFF. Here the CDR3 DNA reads TGTGCCAGCAGCCCACTCGTGGGACAGGGGAATGAGCAGTTCTTC.

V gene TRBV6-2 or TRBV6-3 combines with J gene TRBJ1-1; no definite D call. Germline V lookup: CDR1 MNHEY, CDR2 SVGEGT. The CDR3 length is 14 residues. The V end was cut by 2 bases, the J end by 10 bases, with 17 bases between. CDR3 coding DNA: TGTGCCAGCAGTTACCGCGGGCCTCCCTCGGTAGCTTTCTTT. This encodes CASSYRGPPSVAFF.

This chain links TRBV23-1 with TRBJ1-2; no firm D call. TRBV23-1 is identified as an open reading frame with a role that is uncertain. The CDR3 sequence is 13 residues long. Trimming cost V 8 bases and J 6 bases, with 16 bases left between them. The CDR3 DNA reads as TGCGCCAGCGAGCGCCTCCTTAAGAATGGCTACACCTTC. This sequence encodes CASERLLKNGYTF.

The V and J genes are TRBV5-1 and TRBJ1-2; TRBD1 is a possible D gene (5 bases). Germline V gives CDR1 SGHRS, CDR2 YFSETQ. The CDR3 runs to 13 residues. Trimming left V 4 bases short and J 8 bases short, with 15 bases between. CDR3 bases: TGCGCCAGCAGCCCGAGGTGGGGGGACGGCTACACCTTC. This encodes CASSPRWGDGYTF.

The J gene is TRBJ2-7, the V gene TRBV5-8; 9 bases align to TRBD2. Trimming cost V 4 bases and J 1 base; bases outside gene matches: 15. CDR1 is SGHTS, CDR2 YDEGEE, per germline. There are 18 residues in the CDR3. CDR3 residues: CASSPDPRLAVMSYEQYF. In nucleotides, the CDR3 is TGTGCCAGCAGCCCGGACCCACGACTAGCGGTTATGTCCTACGAGCAGTACTTC.

The CDR3 bases are TGCGCCAGCAGCTGGCTCCGTTCAAGCTCCTACAATGAGCAGTTCTTC. Translated, it gives CASSWLRSSSYNEQFF. J is TRBJ2-1 and V is TRBV5-1, with D hard to call. V was trimmed by 3 bases and J by 0 bases, leaving 13 bases between them. The CDR3 runs 16 residues. CDR1 and CDR2 (germline): SGHRS, YFSETQ.

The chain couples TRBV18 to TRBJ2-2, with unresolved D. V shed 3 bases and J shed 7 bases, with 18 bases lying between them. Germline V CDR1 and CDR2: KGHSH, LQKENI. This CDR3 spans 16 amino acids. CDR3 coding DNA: TGTGCCAGCTCACCCAATGGCGGCACGATCGGCGGGGAGCTGTTTTTT. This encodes CASSPNGGTIGGELFF.

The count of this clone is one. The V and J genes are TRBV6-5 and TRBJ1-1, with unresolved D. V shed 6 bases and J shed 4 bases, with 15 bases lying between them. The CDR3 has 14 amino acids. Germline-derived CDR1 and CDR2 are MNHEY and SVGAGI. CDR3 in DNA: TGTGCCAGCAGATATACAGCAGCGGGCACTGAAGCTTTCTTT. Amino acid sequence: CASRYTAAGTEAFF.

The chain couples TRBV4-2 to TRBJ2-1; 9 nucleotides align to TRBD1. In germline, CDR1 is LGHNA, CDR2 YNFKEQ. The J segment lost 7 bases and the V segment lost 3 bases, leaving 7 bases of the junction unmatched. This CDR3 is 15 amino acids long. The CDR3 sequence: CASSHTGTGTNEQFF. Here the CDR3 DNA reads TGTGCCAGCAGCCATACCGGGACAGGGACAAATGAGCAGTTCTTC.

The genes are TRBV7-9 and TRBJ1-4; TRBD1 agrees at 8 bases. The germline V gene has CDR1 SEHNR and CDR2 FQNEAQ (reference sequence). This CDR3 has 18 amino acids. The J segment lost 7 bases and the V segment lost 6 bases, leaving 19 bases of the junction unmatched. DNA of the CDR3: TGTGCCAGCAGTTCAATGACAGGGGCGCGGACTTATGGTGAAAAACTGTTTTTT. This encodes CASSSMTGARTYGEKLFF. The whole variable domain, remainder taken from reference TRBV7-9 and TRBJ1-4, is DTGVSQNPRHKITKRGQNVTFRCDPISEHNRLYWYRQTLGQGPEFLTYFQNEAQLEKSRLLSDRFSAERPKGSFSTLEIQRTEQGDSAMYLCASSSMTGARTYGEKLFFGSGTQLSVL.

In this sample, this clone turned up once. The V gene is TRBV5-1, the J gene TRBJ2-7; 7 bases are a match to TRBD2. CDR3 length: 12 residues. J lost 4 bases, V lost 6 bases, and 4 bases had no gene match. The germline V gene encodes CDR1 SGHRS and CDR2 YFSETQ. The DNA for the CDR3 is TGCGCCAGCAATTCCGGGGGGTACGAGCAGTACTTC. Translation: CASNSGGYEQYF.

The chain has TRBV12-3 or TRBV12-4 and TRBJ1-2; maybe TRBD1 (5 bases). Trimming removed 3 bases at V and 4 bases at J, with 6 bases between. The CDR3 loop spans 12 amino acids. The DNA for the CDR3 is TGTGCCAGCAGTTTCGGGGGCTATGGCTACACCTTC. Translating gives CASSFGGYGYTF.

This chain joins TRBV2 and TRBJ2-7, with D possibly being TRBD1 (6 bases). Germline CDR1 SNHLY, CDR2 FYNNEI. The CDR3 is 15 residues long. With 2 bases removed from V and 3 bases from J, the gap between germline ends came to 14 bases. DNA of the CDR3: TGTGCCAGCAGTGAAAGGACAGTTTCATTCTACGAGCAGTACTTC. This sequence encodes CASSERTVSFYEQYF.

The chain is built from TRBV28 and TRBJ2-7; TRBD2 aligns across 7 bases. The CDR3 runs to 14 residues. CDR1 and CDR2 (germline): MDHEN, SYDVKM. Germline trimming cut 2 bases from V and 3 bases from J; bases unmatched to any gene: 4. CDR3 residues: CASSLGGVDYEQYF. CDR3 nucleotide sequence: TGTGCCAGCAGTTTAGGGGGGGTCGACTACGAGCAGTACTTC.